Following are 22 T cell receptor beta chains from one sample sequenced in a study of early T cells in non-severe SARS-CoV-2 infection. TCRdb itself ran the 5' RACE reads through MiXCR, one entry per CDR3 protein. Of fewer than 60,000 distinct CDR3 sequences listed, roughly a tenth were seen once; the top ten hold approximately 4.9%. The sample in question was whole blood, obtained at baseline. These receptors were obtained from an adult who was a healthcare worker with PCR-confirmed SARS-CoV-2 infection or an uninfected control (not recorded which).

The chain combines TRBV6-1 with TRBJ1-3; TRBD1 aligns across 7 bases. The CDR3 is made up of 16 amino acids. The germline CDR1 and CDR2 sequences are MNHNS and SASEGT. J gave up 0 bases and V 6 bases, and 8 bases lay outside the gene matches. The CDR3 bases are TGTGCCAGCAGAACGCGGGACAGTCCCTCTGGAAACACCATATATTTT. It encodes CASRTRDSPSGNTIYF.

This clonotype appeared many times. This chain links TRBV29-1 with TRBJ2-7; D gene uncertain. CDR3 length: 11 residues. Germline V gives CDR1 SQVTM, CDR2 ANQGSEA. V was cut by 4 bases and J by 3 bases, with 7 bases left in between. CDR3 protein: CSVVTDYEQYF. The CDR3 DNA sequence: TGCAGCGTTGTTACAGACTACGAGCAGTACTTC.

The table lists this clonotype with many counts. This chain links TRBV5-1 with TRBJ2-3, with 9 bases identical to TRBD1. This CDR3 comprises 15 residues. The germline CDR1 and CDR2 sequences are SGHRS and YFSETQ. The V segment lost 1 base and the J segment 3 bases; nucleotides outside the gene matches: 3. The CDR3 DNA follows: TGCGCCAGCAGCTTGAACAGGGGGCGAACAGATACGCAGTATTTT. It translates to CASSLNRGRTDTQYF.

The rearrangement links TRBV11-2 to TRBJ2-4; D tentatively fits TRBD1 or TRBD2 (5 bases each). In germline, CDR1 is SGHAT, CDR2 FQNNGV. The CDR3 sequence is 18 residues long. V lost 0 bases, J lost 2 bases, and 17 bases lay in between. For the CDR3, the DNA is TGTGCCAGCAGCTTAGAGGGGGACCATTCGACGACCAAAAACATTCAGTACTTC. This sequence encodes CASSLEGDHSTTKNIQYF.

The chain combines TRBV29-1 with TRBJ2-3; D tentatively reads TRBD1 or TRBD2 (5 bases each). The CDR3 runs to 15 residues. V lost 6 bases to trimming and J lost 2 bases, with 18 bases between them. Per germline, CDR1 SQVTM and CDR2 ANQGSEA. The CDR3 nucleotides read TGCAGCGTCGGCCGCACTGGGGGATTCACAGATACGCAGTATTTT. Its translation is CSVGRTGGFTDTQYF.

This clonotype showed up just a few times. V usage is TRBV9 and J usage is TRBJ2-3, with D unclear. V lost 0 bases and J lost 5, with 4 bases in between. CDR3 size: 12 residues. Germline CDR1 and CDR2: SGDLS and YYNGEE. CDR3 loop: CASSVAEDTQYF. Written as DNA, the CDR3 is TGTGCCAGCAGCGTAGCAGAAGATACGCAGTATTTT.

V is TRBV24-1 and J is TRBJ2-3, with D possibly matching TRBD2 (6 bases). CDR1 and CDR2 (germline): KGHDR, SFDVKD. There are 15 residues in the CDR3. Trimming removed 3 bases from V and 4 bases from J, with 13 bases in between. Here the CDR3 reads CATSDNSGVPDTQYF. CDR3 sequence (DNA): TGTGCCACCAGTGATAATTCGGGAGTACCAGATACGCAGTATTTT.

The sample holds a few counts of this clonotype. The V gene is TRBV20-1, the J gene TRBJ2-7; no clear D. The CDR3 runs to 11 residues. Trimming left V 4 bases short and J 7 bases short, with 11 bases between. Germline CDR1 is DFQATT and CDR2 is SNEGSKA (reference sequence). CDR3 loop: CSAILTPEQYF. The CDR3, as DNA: TGCAGTGCTATTTTGACTCCTGAGCAGTACTTC.

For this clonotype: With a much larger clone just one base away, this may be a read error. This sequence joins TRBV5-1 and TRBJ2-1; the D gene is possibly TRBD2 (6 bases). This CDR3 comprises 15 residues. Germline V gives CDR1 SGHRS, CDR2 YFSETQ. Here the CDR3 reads CASSLDGSSCNEQFF. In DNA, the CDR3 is TGCGCCAGCAGCTTGGACGGGAGCTCCTGCAATGAGCAGTTCTTC.

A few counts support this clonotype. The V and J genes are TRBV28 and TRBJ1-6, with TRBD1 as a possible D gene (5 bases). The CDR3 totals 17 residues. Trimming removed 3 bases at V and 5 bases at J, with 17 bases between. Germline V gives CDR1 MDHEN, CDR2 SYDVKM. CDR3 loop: CASSFPPAGTNNSPLHF. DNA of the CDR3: TGTGCCAGCAGTTTCCCCCCAGCCGGGACCAATAATTCACCCCTCCACTTT.

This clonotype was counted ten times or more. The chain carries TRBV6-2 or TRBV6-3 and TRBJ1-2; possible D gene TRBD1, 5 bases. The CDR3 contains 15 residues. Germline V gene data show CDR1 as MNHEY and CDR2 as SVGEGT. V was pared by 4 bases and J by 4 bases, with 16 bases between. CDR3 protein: CASSLRDGPLYGYTF. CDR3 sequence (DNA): TGTGCCAGCAGTTTGCGGGACGGACCTCTCTATGGCTACACCTTC.

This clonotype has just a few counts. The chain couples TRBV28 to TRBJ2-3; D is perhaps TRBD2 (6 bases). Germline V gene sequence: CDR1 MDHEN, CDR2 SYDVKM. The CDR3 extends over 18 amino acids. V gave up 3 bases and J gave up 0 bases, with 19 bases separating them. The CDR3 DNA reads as TGTGCCAGCAGTTTTAAGATGATGGCGGGAAAGAGCACAGATACGCAGTATTTT. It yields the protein CASSFKMMAGKSTDTQYF.

CDR3: CASSSQKTYNEQFF. The CDR3 coding sequence is TGTGCCAGTAGTTCCCAGAAAACCTACAATGAGCAGTTCTTC. The chain uses TRBV19 and TRBJ2-1; D uncertain. This CDR3 spans 14 amino acids. V lost 5 bases and J lost 2, with 10 bases in between. CDR1 is LNHDA and CDR2 is SQIVND in the germline V gene (reference sequence). The full variable domain, with the rest looked up from reference TRBV19 and TRBJ2-1, is DGGITQSPKYLFRKEGQNVTLSCEQNLNHDAMYWYRQDPGQGLRLIYYSQIVNDFQKGDIAEGYSVSREKKESFPLTVTSAQKNPTAFYLCASSSQKTYNEQFFGPGTRLTVL.

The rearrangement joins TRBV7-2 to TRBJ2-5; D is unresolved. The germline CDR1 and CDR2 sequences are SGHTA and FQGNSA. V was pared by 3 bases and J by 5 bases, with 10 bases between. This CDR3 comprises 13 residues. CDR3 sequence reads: CASSFSWFETQYF. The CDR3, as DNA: TGTGCCAGCAGCTTCTCCTGGTTTGAGACCCAGTACTTC.

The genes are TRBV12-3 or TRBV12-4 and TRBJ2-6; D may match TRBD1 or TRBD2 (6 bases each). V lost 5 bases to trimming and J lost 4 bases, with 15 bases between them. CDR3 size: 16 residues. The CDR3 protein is CASSPEGGRGANVLTF. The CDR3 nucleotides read TGTGCCAGCAGTCCCGAGGGGGGTCGAGGGGCCAACGTCCTGACTTTC.

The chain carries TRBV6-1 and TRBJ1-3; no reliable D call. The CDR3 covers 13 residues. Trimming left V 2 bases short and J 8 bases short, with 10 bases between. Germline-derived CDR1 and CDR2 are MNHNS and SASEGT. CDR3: CASSELVLDTIYF. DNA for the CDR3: TGTGCCAGCAGTGAATTGGTATTGGACACCATATATTTT.

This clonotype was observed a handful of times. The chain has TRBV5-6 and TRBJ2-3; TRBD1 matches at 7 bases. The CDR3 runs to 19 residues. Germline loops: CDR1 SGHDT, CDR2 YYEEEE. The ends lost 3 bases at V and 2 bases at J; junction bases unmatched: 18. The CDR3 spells CASSSPVDRSGGNTDTQYF. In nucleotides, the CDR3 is TGTGCCAGCAGCTCCCCGGTGGACAGGAGTGGAGGAAACACAGATACGCAGTATTTT. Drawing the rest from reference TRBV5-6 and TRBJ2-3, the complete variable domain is DAGVTQSPTHLIKTRGQQVTLRCSPKSGHDTVSWYQQALGQGPQFIFQYYEEEERQRGNFPDRFSGHQFPNYSSELNVNALLLGDSALYLCASSSPVDRSGGNTDTQYFGPGTRLTVL.

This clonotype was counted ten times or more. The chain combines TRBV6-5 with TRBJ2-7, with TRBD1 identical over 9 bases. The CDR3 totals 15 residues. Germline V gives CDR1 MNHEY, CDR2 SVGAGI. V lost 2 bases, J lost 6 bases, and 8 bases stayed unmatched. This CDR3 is CASSYEGQGFGEQYF. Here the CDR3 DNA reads TGTGCCAGCAGTTACGAGGGACAGGGATTCGGCGAGCAGTACTTC.

The DNA of the CDR3 is TGTGCCAGCAGCTTATCTCCGACCCAGTACTTC. Residues: CASSLSPTQYF. The chain employs TRBV11-2 and TRBJ2-5; no clear D. Per the germline V gene, CDR1 is SGHAT and CDR2 is FQNNGV. V was pared by 2 bases and J by 7 bases, with 5 bases between. The CDR3 totals 11 residues.

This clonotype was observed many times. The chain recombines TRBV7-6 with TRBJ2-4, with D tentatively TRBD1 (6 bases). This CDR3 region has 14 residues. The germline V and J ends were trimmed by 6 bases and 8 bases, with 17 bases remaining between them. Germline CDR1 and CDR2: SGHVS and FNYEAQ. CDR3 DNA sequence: TGTGCCAGCAGTCCCATGGGGGCTGGGGACATTCAGTACTTC. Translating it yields CASSPMGAGDIQYF.

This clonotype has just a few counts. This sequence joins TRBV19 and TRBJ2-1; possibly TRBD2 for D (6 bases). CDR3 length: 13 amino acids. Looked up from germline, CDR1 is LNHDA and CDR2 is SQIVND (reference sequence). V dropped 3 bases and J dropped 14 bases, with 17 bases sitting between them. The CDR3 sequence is CASSIDLRREEFF. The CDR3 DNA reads TGTGCCAGTAGTATTGATCTCCGGAGGGAGGAGTTCTTC.

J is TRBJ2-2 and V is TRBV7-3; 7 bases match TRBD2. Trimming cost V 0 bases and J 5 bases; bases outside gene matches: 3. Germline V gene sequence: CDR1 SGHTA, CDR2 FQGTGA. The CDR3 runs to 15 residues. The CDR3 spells CASSLTGGVTGELFF. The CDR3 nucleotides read TGTGCCAGCAGCTTAACGGGAGGGGTGACCGGGGAGCTGTTTTTT.